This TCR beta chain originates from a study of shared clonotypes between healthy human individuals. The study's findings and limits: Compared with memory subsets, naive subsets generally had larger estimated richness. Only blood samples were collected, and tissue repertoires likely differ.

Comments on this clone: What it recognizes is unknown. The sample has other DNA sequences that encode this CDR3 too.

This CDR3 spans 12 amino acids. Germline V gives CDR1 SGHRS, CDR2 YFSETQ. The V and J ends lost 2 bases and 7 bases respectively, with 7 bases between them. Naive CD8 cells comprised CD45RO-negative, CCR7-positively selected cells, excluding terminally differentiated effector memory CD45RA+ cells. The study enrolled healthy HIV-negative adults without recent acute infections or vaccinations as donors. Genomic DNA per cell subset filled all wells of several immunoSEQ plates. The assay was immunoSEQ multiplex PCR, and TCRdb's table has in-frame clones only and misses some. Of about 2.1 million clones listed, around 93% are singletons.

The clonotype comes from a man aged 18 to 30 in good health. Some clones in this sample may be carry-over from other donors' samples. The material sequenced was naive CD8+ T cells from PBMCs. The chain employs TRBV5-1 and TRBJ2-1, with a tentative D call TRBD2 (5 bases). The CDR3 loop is CASSFRGNEQFF. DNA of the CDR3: TGCGCCAGCAGCTTTAGAGGGAATGAGCAGTTCTTC.